Each of the 26 T cell receptor beta chains below was sequenced from the same sample in a study of blood T cell repertoires in COVID-19. The protocol was immunoSEQ multiplex PCR, while the TCRdb copy is restricted to in-frame clones and leaves out a portion. The sample holds approximately 120,000 clones, around 83% seen once. Sequenced input: peripheral blood. The receptors shown here come from a human donor in a cohort sampled during active COVID-19.

This chain uses TRBV21-1 with TRBJ2-4; TRBD1, as called in the table, went unchecked against the DNA. TRBV21-1 is a documented pseudogene. This CDR3 is 16 amino acids long. The CDR3 here is CASSNGTVKSKNIQYF. The CDR3 coding sequence is TGTGCCAGCAGCAACGGGACAGTGAAGTCCAAAAACATTCAGTACTTC.

The chain combines TRBV6-6 with TRBJ2-7; TRBD2 matches 10 bases. Losses at the gene ends were 5 bases for V and 1 base for J; bases not matched to a gene: 8. The CDR3 length is 16 residues. Germline CDR1 and CDR2: MNHNY and SVGAGI (reference sequence). CDR3 in DNA: TGTGCCAGCAGTCCGGGGACTAGCGACTTATCCTACGAGCAGTACGTC. Translating it yields CASSPGTSDLSYEQYV.

The rearrangement uses TRBV6-2 or TRBV6-3 and TRBJ2-5; 9 bases align to TRBD1. CDR3 length equals 14 residues. Germline CDR1 reads MNHEY; CDR2 reads SVGEGT. V shed 5 bases and J 3 bases; nucleotides not matched to a gene: 4. CDR3 residues: CASSVRQGEETQYF. In nucleotides, the CDR3 is TGTGCCAGCAGTGTCCGACAGGGGGAAGAGACCCAGTACTTC.

This clone has only a few counts. For the CDR3, the DNA is TGTGCCAGCAGCTTCCCCATGACGCGGGGGAACACTGAAGCTTTCTTT. As protein: CASSFPMTRGNTEAFF. The chain carries TRBV11-2 and TRBJ1-1; D remains unclear. Per germline, CDR1 SGHAT and CDR2 FQNNGV. This CDR3 contains 16 residues. The V gene lost 3 bases and the J gene lost 1 base, with 15 bases spanning the gap.

The V and J genes are TRBV5-4 and TRBJ2-7; a weak D match, TRBD1 (6 bases). CDR3 length: 15 amino acids. Deletions cut 4 bases from V and 6 bases from J, with 20 bases between. CDR1 and CDR2 (germline): SGHNT, YYREEE (reference sequence). DNA for the CDR3: TGTGCCAGCAGCGGAACTATAACAGGGTTAGGCGAGCAGTACGTC. This gives the protein CASSGTITGLGEQYV.

In nucleotides, the CDR3 is TGTGCCAGCTTCCGGACGGAGGATTATGGCTACACCTTC. Protein product: CASFRTEDYGYTF. V gene TRBV28 combines with J gene TRBJ1-2; the D is unclear. The CDR3 consists of 13 residues. Per the germline V gene, CDR1 is MDHEN and CDR2 is SYDVKM. Trimming cost V 8 bases and J 5 bases, with 15 bases left between them.

The chain recombines TRBV7-3 with TRBJ2-5, with D unclear. The germline V and J ends were trimmed by 3 bases and 5 bases, with 13 bases remaining between them. From germline, CDR1 is SGHTA and CDR2 FQGTGA. CDR3 length: 14 residues. The CDR3 region has the DNA TGTGCCAGCAGCTTTTCCCCGAACTCGGAGACCCAGTACTTC. Its translation is CASSFSPNSETQYF.

As regards this clone: The identical CDR3 is also encoded by other nucleotide sequences in the sample. The V gene is TRBV14, the J gene TRBJ1-1; unclear D gene. CDR1 SGHDN and CDR2 FVKESK come from the germline V gene. This CDR3 has 14 residues. With 0 bases removed from V and 6 bases from J, the gap between germline ends came to 11 bases. This CDR3 is CASSQESGRAEAFF. The CDR3 DNA is TGTGCCAGCAGCCAAGAGTCGGGGAGGGCTGAAGCTTTCTTT.

The table lists this clone with a count of one. V and J are TRBV24-1 and TRBJ1-2; the D is unclear. V lost 0 bases and J 2 bases, leaving 6 bases between the germline ends. CDR1 and CDR2 from the germline V gene are KGHDR and SFDVKD. This CDR3 is built from 14 residues. The CDR3 coding sequence is TGTGCCACCAGTGATTTGTATAGAAACTATGGCTACACCTTC. Translated: CATSDLYRNYGYTF.

This clone was counted once. This chain joins TRBV27 and TRBJ2-7; 10 bases are a match to TRBD2. Germline V lookup: CDR1 MNHEY, CDR2 SMNVEV (reference sequence). The CDR3 covers 20 residues. V gave up 5 bases and J gave up 3 bases; unmatched junction bases: 22. The CDR3 region has the DNA TGTGCCAGCAGTCCATACTTGTTTAGCGGGGGGACGGCTCCCCTCTACGAGCAGTACTTC. This sequence encodes CASSPYLFSGGTAPLYEQYF.

CDR3 nucleotide sequence: TGCGCCAGCACGGGAAGCTATAATTCACCCCTCCACTTT. Amino acid sequence: CASTGSYNSPLHF. J is TRBJ1-6 and V is TRBV10-2; no clear D gene. CDR1 is WSHSY and CDR2 is SAAADI in the germline V gene. The V gene lost 7 bases and the J gene lost 3 bases, with 7 bases spanning the gap. The CDR3 runs to 13 residues.

The chain has TRBV18 and TRBJ2-3, with D uncertain. V lost 4 bases and J lost 4, with 9 bases in between. Germline CDR1 reads KGHSH; CDR2 reads LQKENI. The length of the CDR3 is 13 residues. CDR3 sequence (DNA): TGTGCCAGCTCACTAGCCTTGCCAGATACGCAGTATTTT. Translation: CASSLALPDTQYF.

This sequence joins TRBV7-3 and TRBJ2-1; 9 bases align to TRBD2. The CDR3 extends over 15 amino acids. Per the germline V gene, CDR1 is SGHTA and CDR2 is FQGTGA. Trimming took 2 bases from V and 7 from J; bases not matched to a gene: 6. This CDR3 is CASSLLAGNVNEQFF. The DNA for the CDR3 is TGTGCCAGCAGCTTACTAGCGGGAAACGTAAATGAGCAGTTCTTC.

This rearrangement joins TRBV7-2 to TRBJ2-3, with D possibly being TRBD2 (5 bases). V lost 4 bases and J 2 bases, leaving 10 bases between the germline ends. The germline V gene has CDR1 SGHTA and CDR2 FQGNSA. The CDR3 contains 14 residues. CDR3 amino acids: CASSSGGLTDTQYF. The CDR3 DNA follows: TGTGCCAGCAGCTCAGGAGGCCTCACAGATACGCAGTATTTT.

This clone has just a few counts. The CDR3 DNA reads as TGCGCCAGCAGTGAGTTCCCAGAGGGAGCTTTCTTT. It yields the protein CASSEFPEGAFF. The rearrangement links TRBV10-1 to TRBJ1-1; no clear D. The CDR3 is 12 amino acids. V was shortened by 1 base and J by 10 bases, with 10 bases between the two germline ends. Germline V gives CDR1 WNHNN, CDR2 SYGVQD (reference sequence).

This sequence joins TRBV19 and TRBJ1-4; no reliable D call. Deletions cut 5 bases from V and 8 bases from J, with 12 bases between. The CDR3 totals 13 residues. Germline lookup yields CDR1 LNHDA and CDR2 SQIVND (reference sequence). The CDR3 nucleotides are TGTGCCAGTAGTGCCCAGATGTGGGAAAAACTGTTTTTT. Its translation: CASSAQMWEKLFF.

This clone was seen repeatedly, ten times or more. This chain joins TRBV11-3 and TRBJ2-2; maybe TRBD1 (5 bases). This CDR3 contains 14 residues. Germline V CDR1 and CDR2: SGHNT, YENEEA. The germline V and J ends were trimmed by 1 base and 4 bases, with 7 bases remaining between them. CDR3 sequence: CASSLGRATGELFF. As DNA, the CDR3 is TGTGCCAGCAGCTTAGGCAGGGCCACCGGGGAGCTGTTTTTT.

This rearrangement joins TRBV25-1 to TRBJ1-5, with D possibly being TRBD1 (6 bases). The CDR3 covers 16 residues. In germline, CDR1 is MGHDK, CDR2 SYGVNS. The V end was cut by 3 bases, the J end by 6 bases, with 18 bases between. The CDR3 bases are TGTGCCAGCAGTGATTGGGGGGGTAAAGGGGGTCAGCCCCAGCATTTT. Its translation: CASSDWGGKGGQPQHF.

This clone was detected once. The chain carries TRBV10-1 and TRBJ2-1; TRBD1 is a possible D gene (6 bases). This CDR3 region has 14 residues. V was clipped by 6 bases and J by 4 bases, with 13 bases between them. The germline V gene has CDR1 WNHNN and CDR2 SYGVQD (reference sequence). The CDR3 region is CASSPGQAYNEQFF. The CDR3 nucleotides are TGCGCCAGCAGCCCGGGACAAGCTTACAATGAGCAGTTCTTC.

This sequence joins TRBV19 and TRBJ1-2; maybe TRBD1 (5 bases). The CDR3 sequence is 16 residues long. Per the germline V gene, CDR1 is LNHDA and CDR2 is SQIVND (reference sequence). V shed 6 bases and J shed 1 base, with 18 bases lying between them. CDR3 region: CASRLWSPDINYGYTF. As DNA, the CDR3 is TGTGCCAGTAGGTTATGGAGCCCGGACATTAACTATGGCTACACCTTC. The whole variable domain, remainder taken from reference TRBV19 and TRBJ1-2, is DGGITQSPKYLFRKEGQNVTLSCEQNLNHDAMYWYRQDPGQGLRLIYYSQIVNDFQKGDIAEGYSVSREKKESFPLTVTSAQKNPTAFYLCASRLWSPDINYGYTFGSGTRLTVV.

In this sample, this clone turned up once. The rearrangement joins TRBV14 to TRBJ2-7, with D uncertain. Germline V gives CDR1 SGHDN, CDR2 FVKESK. The CDR3 is 15 amino acids. Trimming took 1 base from V and 4 from J, leaving 14 bases between them. The CDR3 is CASSQVPGPRYEQYF. In DNA form, the CDR3 reads TGTGCCAGCAGCCAAGTACCGGGTCCGCGGTACGAGCAGTACTTC.

Details on this clone: A much larger clone lies one base from this, so it may be a read error. The chain has TRBV18 and TRBJ1-1, with 8 positions matching TRBD1. Germline assignment: CDR1 KGHSH and CDR2 LQKENI. This CDR3 comprises 14 residues. V trimming: 10 bases; J trimming: 1 base; junction bases outside the gene matches: 8. CDR3 DNA: TGTGCCACCGCCGGACAGGGCTCGAACACTGAAGCTTTCTTT. Amino acids: CATAGQGSNTEAFF.

This chain links TRBV10-3 with TRBJ2-7; D is unresolved. The length of the CDR3 is 13 residues. The V and J ends lost 4 bases and 2 bases respectively, with 9 bases between them. Germline CDR1 reads ENHRY; CDR2 reads SYGVKD. The CDR3, as DNA: TGTGCCATCAGTGGTACTACTCCCTACGAGCAGTACTTC. The encoded protein is CAISGTTPYEQYF.

This sequence joins TRBV2 and TRBJ1-2; D remains unclear. Trimming pared 5 bases from V and 7 bases from J, leaving 11 bases between. The CDR3 extends over 12 amino acids. The germline gives CDR1 SNHLY, CDR2 FYNNEI. The CDR3 nucleotides are TGTGCCAGCAGTACGGTTACCTTTGGCTACACCTTC. Its translation is CASSTVTFGYTF.

In DNA, the CDR3 is TGTGCCAGCTCACGGGGCAGCCCGGGTGGCTACACCTTC. It yields the protein CASSRGSPGGYTF. This chain connects TRBV18 to TRBJ1-2, with D possibly TRBD1 on 5 matching bases. CDR3 size: 13 residues. The germline V gene has CDR1 KGHSH and CDR2 LQKENI. With 4 bases removed from V and 7 bases from J, the gap between germline ends came to 13 bases. Full variable domain (remainder filled in from reference TRBV18 and TRBJ1-2): NAGVMQNPRHLVRRRGQEARLRCSPMKGHSHVYWYRQLPEEGLKFMVYLQKENIIDESGMPKERFSAEFPKEGPSILRIQQVVRGDSAAYFCASSRGSPGGYTFGSGTRLTVV.

V gene TRBV7-2 combines with J gene TRBJ1-2, with D perhaps matching TRBD1 (5 bases). Trimming pared 1 base from V and 12 bases from J, leaving 12 bases between. This CDR3 has 12 residues. The germline V gene encodes CDR1 SGHTA and CDR2 FQGNSA. CDR3 sequence: CASSLEGRANTF. DNA for the CDR3: TGTGCCAGCAGCTTAGAAGGCAGGGCAAACACCTTC. Supplemented by reference TRBV7-2 and TRBJ1-2, the full variable domain reads GAGVSQSPSNKVTEKGKDVELRCDPISGHTALYWYRQSLGQGLEFLIYFQGNSAPDKSGLPSDRFSAERTGGSVSTLTIQRTQQEDSAVYLCASSLEGRANTFGSGTRLTVV.